This T cell receptor (beta chain) was documented in a study of cytomegalovirus exposure and HLA in healthy donors. Whole-study findings and limits: Sequencing probably produced one cluster of sequence variants that were highly shared.

Germline V gene data show CDR1 as SGDLS and CDR2 as YYNGEE. The V end lost 3 bases, the J end lost 6 bases, and 13 bases lay between the germline ends. This CDR3 spans 14 amino acids. Worth noting for this clone: Its antigen is undetermined.

The PCR was carried out with 60 Vbeta primers and 13 Jbeta primers. Libraries were prepared by immunoSEQ multiplex PCR; TCRdb keeps only in-frame clonotypes and omits some of them. The sample contains 100,000 or so clones, approximately 80% of which appear only once. As for the donors, each was a healthy bone marrow donor. The TCR comes from a young man in good health and CMV-seropositive. This chain joins TRBV9 and TRBJ2-1; possible D gene TRBD2, 6 bases. Source material: PBMCs. The CDR3 nucleotides are TGTGCCAGCAGCGAGGGGAGGCGACGCAATGAGCAGTTCTTC. Translating gives CASSEGRRRNEQFF.